This T cell receptor (beta chain) was identified in a study of CD8+ T cells in alopecia areata. In the study overall: Tofacitinib continued for 6 to 18 months and was then withheld for 6 months. General study results and limits: Affected scalp, especially in alopecia totalis/universalis, had a higher clonality than normal scalp did.

RNA, once extracted, was reverse transcribed into cDNA for use as the sequencing template. Method: immunoSEQ multiplex PCR; TCRdb's copy keeps in-frame clones and lacks some. The table has some 200,000 clones, about 60% seen once. There are a few counts of this clone. Antigen specificity is unknown. The length of the CDR3 is 17 residues. CDR1 and CDR2 from the germline V gene are SGHDN and FVKESK. Unmatched junction bases numbered 8, after V lost 0 bases and J lost 3 bases. Indicated treatment: oral pan-JAK inhibitor, 5-10 mg twice daily. The source of this sequence is a human donor with alopecia areata. Sequences were derived from CD8+ T cells sorted from blood, sampled at week 24, from a patient treated with tofacitinib. The rearrangement joins TRBV14 to TRBJ1-2, with 9 bases lining up with TRBD1. The CDR3 is CASSQDGGTGRYYGYTF. For the CDR3, the DNA is TGTGCCAGCAGCCAAGATGGCGGGACAGGGAGGTACTATGGCTACACCTTC. Full variable domain (missing parts from reference TRBV14 and TRBJ1-2): EAGVTQFPSHSVIEKGQTVTLRCDPISGHDNLYWYRRVMGKEIKFLLHFVKESKQDESGMPNNRFLAERTGGTYSTLKVQPAELEDSGVYFCASSQDGGTGRYYGYTFGSGTRLTVV.